This T cell receptor beta chain comes out of a study of blood T cell repertoires in COVID-19. Method: immunoSEQ multiplex PCR; TCRdb's copy keeps in-frame clones and lacks some. The sample includes some 97,000 clones, around 86% seen only once; the top ten take about 2.5%. The CDR3 length is 11 residues. Germline values: CDR1 WSHSY, CDR2 SAAADI. V shed 8 bases and J shed 5 bases, with 9 bases lying between them. Material for sequencing was PBMCs or T cells enriched from blood (not recorded which). The gene calls are TRBV10-2 and TRBJ2-5; tentative D call: TRBD2 (5 bases). This sequence was found in a woman aged 45-60 years who had recovered from COVID-19. CDR3 in amino acids: CASAEGETQYF. DNA of the CDR3: TGCGCCAGCGCAGAGGGCGAGACCCAGTACTTC.